The rows below give T cell receptor beta chains drawn from one sample of a study of blood T cell repertoires in COVID-19. The table came from immunoSEQ multiplex PCR; TCRdb's copy has only in-frame clones and leaves some out. The sample shows some 150,000 clones, roughly 80% of them seen only once. The specimen was peripheral blood. The receptors come from a man between 50 and 59 years old with active or convalescent COVID-19. Each CDR3 is given with its conserved first and last residue. D genes are given only for firm matches. Clone size is given for some rows only: seen once, a few or many times, or a class if the clone is expanded.

j_gene: TRBJ2-3
d_gene: NA
abundance: NA
v_gene: TRBV4-2
CDR3nt: TGTGCCAGCAGCCCCCCCGGAGGAGATTCCACAGATACGCAGTATTTT
CDR3aa: CASSPPGGDSTDTQYF

j_gene: TRBJ2-2
d_gene: TRBD2
abundance: NA
v_gene: TRBV19
CDR3nt: TGTGCCAGCCGGGGACTACCGAACACCGGGGAGCTGTTTTTT
CDR3aa: CASRGLPNTGELFF

j_gene: TRBJ1-1
d_gene: TRBD1
abundance: NA
v_gene: TRBV28
CDR3nt: TGTGCCAGCAGCCCGGGACAGGGTGTTCTTTTTCCTAACACTGAAGCTTTCTTT
CDR3aa: CASSPGQGVLFPNTEAFF

j_gene: TRBJ2-5
d_gene: TRBD1
abundance: NA
v_gene: TRBV5-1
CDR3nt: TGCGCCAGCAGCGGCGACAGGGAAGCTTTAGAGACCCAGTACTTC
CDR3aa: CASSGDREALETQYF

j_gene: TRBJ1-5
d_gene: TRBD1
abundance: NA
v_gene: TRBV19
CDR3nt: TGTGCCAGTAGTTCGCCAGGGGGCATAATCCCCCAGCATTTT
CDR3aa: CASSSPGGIIPQHF

j_gene: TRBJ1-1
d_gene: TRBD1
abundance: NA
v_gene: TRBV6-4
CDR3nt: TGTGCCACCAGGCCGGGACAGGGTTCAACTGAAGCTTTCTTT
CDR3aa: CATRPGQGSTEAFF

j_gene: TRBJ2-3
d_gene: NA
abundance: NA
v_gene: TRBV11-3
CDR3nt: TGTGCCAGCAGCTCCCGCTCCCCACAGGGCCTTTTCACAGATACGCAGTATTTT
CDR3aa: CASSSRSPQGLFTDTQYF

j_gene: TRBJ2-2
d_gene: NA
abundance: NA
v_gene: TRBV10-3
CDR3nt: TGTGCCATCAGTGATCCCCGGAACACCGGGGAGCTGTTTTTT
CDR3aa: CAISDPRNTGELFF

j_gene: TRBJ2-7
d_gene: NA
abundance: NA
v_gene: TRBV7-9
CDR3nt: TGTGCCAGCAGCCTAGGAAGGAGCTACGAGCAGTACTTC
CDR3aa: CASSLGRSYEQYF

j_gene: TRBJ2-2
d_gene: TRBD1
abundance: NA
v_gene: TRBV19
CDR3nt: TGTGCCAGTTCCGGGACAGGGGGCACCGGGGAGCTGTTTTTT
CDR3aa: CASSGTGGTGELFF

j_gene: TRBJ2-1
d_gene: TRBD2
abundance: NA
v_gene: TRBV5-5
CDR3nt: TGTGCCAGCAGCTTGTGGCTAGCGGGAGGTGGCAATGAGCAGTTCTTC
CDR3aa: CASSLWLAGGGNEQFF

j_gene: TRBJ2-3
d_gene: TRBD2
abundance: many
v_gene: TRBV6-1
CDR3nt: TGTGCCAGCAGTGCTGAGACAGGGATTAGCGGGAGGAGCGCAGATACGCAGTATTTT
CDR3aa: CASSAETGISGRSADTQYF

j_gene: TRBJ2-2
d_gene: TRBD2
abundance: NA
v_gene: TRBV3-1/TRBV3-2
CDR3nt: TGTGCCAGCAGCAGAGCGGGAGGGACCGGGGAGCTGTTTTTT
CDR3aa: CASSRAGGTGELFF

j_gene: TRBJ2-1
d_gene: NA
abundance: few
v_gene: TRBV28
CDR3nt: TGTGCCAGCGGGCAGCCATCCTACAATGAGCAGTTCTTC
CDR3aa: CASGQPSYNEQFF

j_gene: TRBJ2-1
d_gene: TRBD1
abundance: NA
v_gene: TRBV5-6
CDR3nt: TGTGCCAGCAGTTCCGGGACCCCAGGGGGGCAGTTCTTC
CDR3aa: CASSSGTPGGQFF

j_gene: TRBJ2-5
d_gene: TRBD2
abundance: NA
v_gene: TRBV5-1
CDR3nt: TGCGCCAGCAGCTTGGCCGGAGCGGGAGGGCAAGAGACCCAGTACTTC
CDR3aa: CASSLAGAGGQETQYF